Presented here are 24 T cell receptor beta chains from one specimen sequenced in a study of OX40 agonist ivuxolimab in advanced cancers. Library preparation employed the immunoSEQ multiplex PCR assay. TCRdb holds this immuneACCESS table with in-frame rearrangements only. Some clones are missing; in checked studies, unresolved V genes explain under half, and the rest has no known cause. For this sample there are fewer than 90,000 clones; roughly 84% appear just once. The ten top clones hold 0.2% to 0.3% of the sample. Sample: CD4+ or CD8+ T cells sorted from blood, taken in a trial of the OX40 agonist ivuxolimab. Receptor source: an adult with an advanced solid tumor such as melanoma, head and neck, liver or kidney cancer.

The V gene is TRBV7-6, the J gene TRBJ2-1; 10 bases fit TRBD1. Germline CDR1 SGHVS, CDR2 FNYEAQ. The V segment lost 5 bases and the J segment 3 bases; nucleotides outside the gene matches: 4. This CDR3 is built from 15 residues. The CDR3 spells CASSHGQGDYNEQFF. CDR3 sequence (DNA): TGTGCCAGCAGCCACGGACAGGGGGACTACAATGAGCAGTTCTTC.

The chain couples TRBV14 to TRBJ1-3, with D hard to call. V shed 1 base and J shed 2 bases, with 9 bases lying between them. Looked up from germline, CDR1 is SGHDN and CDR2 is FVKESK. The CDR3 is 15 residues long. CDR3 protein: CASSQGRGAGNTIYF. The DNA for the CDR3 is TGTGCCAGCAGCCAAGGTCGGGGAGCTGGAAACACCATATATTTT.

V usage is TRBV7-2 and J usage is TRBJ2-1; D unclear. V was shortened by 6 bases and J by 13 bases, with 16 bases between the two germline ends. CDR3 size: 12 residues. The germline CDR1 and CDR2 sequences are SGHTA and FQGNSA. The CDR3 protein is CASSPTWTFQFF. CDR3 in DNA: TGTGCCAGCAGTCCTACCTGGACCTTTCAGTTCTTC.

V gene TRBV4-2 combines with J gene TRBJ1-4; no firm D call. The CDR3 runs 14 residues. Germline CDR1 and CDR2: LGHNA and YNFKEQ. Trimming took off 4 bases at V and 8 bases at J, with 14 bases between the two ends. CDR3 DNA: TGTGCCAGCAGCCCGACCAAAAATAACGAAAAACTGTTTTTT. It specifies CASSPTKNNEKLFF.

The rearrangement joins TRBV7-8 to TRBJ2-5; 7 bases agree with TRBD1. J lost 1 base, V lost 2 bases, and 13 bases had no gene match. CDR3 length equals 18 residues. Germline loops: CDR1 SGHVS, CDR2 FQNEAQ. This CDR3 is CASSLWAPIRTGQETQYF. The DNA of the CDR3 is TGTGCCAGCAGCTTATGGGCCCCCATAAGGACAGGCCAAGAGACCCAGTACTTC. Supplemented by reference TRBV7-8 and TRBJ2-5, the full variable domain reads GAGVSQSPRYKVAKRGQDVALRCDPISGHVSLFWYQQALGQGPEFLTYFQNEAQLDKSGLPSDRFFAERPEGSVSTLKIQRTQQEDSAVYLCASSLWAPIRTGQETQYFGPGTRLLVL.

This chain's CDR3 is CASSPALETQYF. The CDR3 region has the DNA TGTGCCAGCTCACCGGCGCTAGAGACCCAGTACTTC. V usage is TRBV18 and J usage is TRBJ2-5; D remains unclear. Germline V CDR1 and CDR2: KGHSH, LQKENI. The CDR3 runs to 12 residues. The V and J ends lost 3 bases and 4 bases respectively, with 6 bases between them.

The count of this clone is one. This chain uses TRBV7-9 with TRBJ2-7; the D gene is possibly TRBD1 (6 bases). Deletions cut 1 base from V and 2 bases from J, with 6 bases between. This CDR3 is 13 amino acids long. Germline lookup yields CDR1 SEHNR and CDR2 FQNEAQ (reference sequence). The CDR3 spells CASSLGDTYEQYF. The CDR3, as DNA: TGTGCCAGCAGCTTAGGGGACACCTACGAGCAGTACTTC.

The chain combines TRBV27 with TRBJ2-3; D unresolved. CDR1 is MNHEY and CDR2 is SMNVEV in the germline V gene (reference sequence). Trimming stripped 4 bases from V and 2 bases from J, with 10 bases between. This CDR3 has 14 amino acids. CDR3 nucleotides: TGTGCCAGCAGTTCCGCCTGGGACACAGATACGCAGTATTTT. Protein: CASSSAWDTDTQYF.

This chain joins TRBV11-2 and TRBJ2-7, with 8 bases fitting TRBD2. V trimming: 6 bases; J trimming: 6 bases; junction bases outside the gene matches: 4. Looked up from germline, CDR1 is SGHAT and CDR2 is FQNNGV. The CDR3 is made up of 12 amino acids. The chain's CDR3 is CASSYRGGEQYF. In DNA, the CDR3 is TGTGCCAGCAGTTACCGGGGGGGCGAGCAGTACTTC.

This clone was counted a single time. The chain carries TRBV4-1 and TRBJ2-1, with D possibly TRBD2 on 5 matching bases. V lost 2 bases, J lost 0 bases, and 11 bases lay in between. CDR1 and CDR2 from the germline V gene are MGHRA and YSYEKL. The CDR3 has 16 amino acids. CDR3 region: CASSQNPSSSYNEQFF. CDR3 nucleotides: TGCGCCAGCAGCCAAAACCCTAGCAGCTCCTACAATGAGCAGTTCTTC.

This sequence joins TRBV5-1 and TRBJ2-3, with TRBD2 as a possible D gene (5 bases). Germline assignment: CDR1 SGHRS and CDR2 YFSETQ. Between the trimmed V and J ends, which lost 0 bases and 2 bases, there was a span of 10 bases. CDR3 length: 15 amino acids. CDR3 amino acids: CASSLDGDYTDTQYF. The CDR3 DNA is TGCGCCAGCAGCTTGGACGGGGATTACACAGATACGCAGTATTTT.

This chain links TRBV14 with TRBJ2-7; 7 bases line up with TRBD2. V lost 1 base and J lost 6; bases outside the gene matches: 9. In germline, CDR1 is SGHDN, CDR2 FVKESK. This CDR3 contains 15 residues. CDR3: CASSQGTSGIREQYF. In DNA, the CDR3 is TGTGCCAGCAGCCAAGGGACGAGCGGGATACGCGAGCAGTACTTC. The full variable domain, its missing parts supplied by reference TRBV14 and TRBJ2-7, is EAGVTQFPSHSVIEKGQTVTLRCDPISGHDNLYWYRRVMGKEIKFLLHFVKESKQDESGMPNNRFLAERTGGTYSTLKVQPAELEDSGVYFCASSQGTSGIREQYFGPGTRLTVT.

The chain links TRBV7-9 to TRBJ2-1; 8 bases agree with TRBD1. The CDR3 sequence is 14 residues long. CDR1 and CDR2 from the germline V gene are SEHNR and FQNEAQ (reference sequence). With 8 bases clipped from V and 5 bases from J, the junction kept 8 bases outside the gene matches. CDR3 bases: TGTGCCAGCCGCCGGACAGGGATTGACAATGAGCAGTTCTTC. Its protein product is CASRRTGIDNEQFF.

The chain employs TRBV4-1 and TRBJ2-5, with 8 bases identical to TRBD1. The germline V gene encodes CDR1 MGHRA and CDR2 YSYEKL. The CDR3 is made up of 17 amino acids. J gave up 2 bases and V 0 bases, and 8 bases lay outside the gene matches. CDR3 in amino acids: CASSQDQGAGPQETQYF. CDR3 nucleotides: TGCGCCAGCAGCCAAGATCAGGGGGCAGGGCCTCAAGAGACCCAGTACTTC.

This chain uses TRBV21-1 with TRBJ2-4; TRBD1 reflects the table's D call only, with no check against the DNA. TRBV21-1 is shown as a pseudogene. The CDR3 is 16 amino acids. CDR3: CASSKVTGTGVNIQYF. CDR3 bases: TGTGCCAGCAGCAAAGTTACCGGGACAGGGGTAAACATTCAGTACTTC.

The chain combines TRBV28 with TRBJ1-3; TRBD1 matches 8 bases. This CDR3 has 16 residues. J gave up 5 bases and V 5 bases, and 11 bases lay outside the gene matches. Looked up from germline, CDR1 is MDHEN and CDR2 is SYDVKM. The DNA of the CDR3 is TGTGCCAGCAGTACCCCAGGGGGCGCGATTAGAAACACCATATATTTT. Translation: CASSTPGGAIRNTIYF.

The V and J genes are TRBV10-2 and TRBJ2-7, with a tentative D call TRBD1 (6 bases). The CDR3 spans 11 residues. Germline CDR1 and CDR2: WSHSY and SAAADI. Deletions cut 10 bases from V and 6 bases from J, with 13 bases between. The chain's CDR3 is CATMDRREQYF. Written as DNA, the CDR3 is TGCGCCACCATGGACAGACGCGAGCAGTACTTC.

The chain has TRBV7-9 and TRBJ2-5; the D is unclear. V lost 5 bases, J lost 5 bases, and 15 bases lay in between. The germline CDR1 and CDR2 sequences are SEHNR and FQNEAQ (reference sequence). The CDR3 consists of 14 residues. The CDR3 reads CASSHRGVRETQYF. The CDR3 coding sequence is TGTGCCAGCAGCCACAGAGGAGTTCGGGAGACCCAGTACTTC.

The rearrangement links TRBV7-9 to TRBJ2-1, with D perhaps matching TRBD1 or TRBD2 (6 bases each). Trimming cost V 5 bases and J 7 bases, with 18 bases left between them. The CDR3 contains 15 residues. CDR1 and CDR2 from the germline V gene are SEHNR and FQNEAQ (reference sequence). The CDR3 is CASSGRRGMRNEQFF. CDR3 DNA sequence: TGTGCCAGCAGCGGGCGGAGGGGGATGCGGAATGAGCAGTTCTTC.

This chain uses TRBV28 with TRBJ2-5; possibly TRBD2 for D (5 bases). The CDR3 length is 14 residues. Per germline, CDR1 MDHEN and CDR2 SYDVKM. The germline V and J ends were trimmed by 2 bases and 5 bases, with 12 bases remaining between them. CDR3 loop: CASSLDRGAETQYF. CDR3 in DNA: TGTGCCAGCAGTTTAGATCGGGGTGCGGAGACCCAGTACTTC. Looking up the rest from reference TRBV28 and TRBJ2-5 gives the full variable domain: DVKVTQSSRYLVKRTGEKVFLECVQDMDHENMFWYRQDPGLGLRLIYFSYDVKMKEKGDIPEGYSVSREKKERFSLILESASTNQTSMYLCASSLDRGAETQYFGPGTRLLVL.

The rearrangement links TRBV18 to TRBJ1-2; perhaps TRBD1 as D (5 bases). This CDR3 has 16 amino acids. Looked up from germline, CDR1 is KGHSH and CDR2 is LQKENI. Trimming shortened V by 1 base and J by 3 bases, and 15 bases separated the two germline ends. The CDR3 region is CASSPLGAGTDYGYTF. The DNA for the CDR3 is TGTGCCAGCTCACCACTAGGGGCAGGGACGGACTATGGCTACACCTTC.

The V call is TRBV27, the J call TRBJ2-1; TRBD1 matches at 7 bases. Germline loops: CDR1 MNHEY, CDR2 SMNVEV (reference sequence). This CDR3 comprises 11 residues. With V trimmed by 7 bases and J by 8 bases, 2 bases remained unmatched. CDR3 loop: CASNRGHEQFF. The CDR3 region has the DNA TGTGCCAGCAACAGGGGCCATGAGCAGTTCTTC.

The chain joins TRBV2 to TRBJ1-1, with 7 bases that match TRBD1. The CDR3 is 16 residues long. V dropped 3 bases and J dropped 0; count of bases not matched to a gene: 7. The germline V gene has CDR1 SNHLY and CDR2 FYNNEI. For the CDR3, the DNA is TGTGCCAGCAGTGACGTCGACAGGGTGCTGAACACTGAAGCTTTCTTT. Its translation is CASSDVDRVLNTEAFF. Full variable domain (rest looked up from reference TRBV2 and TRBJ1-1): EPEVTQTPSHQVTQMGQEVILRCVPISNHLYFYWYRQILGQKVEFLVSFYNNEISEKSEIFDDQFSVERPDGSNFTLKIRSTKLEDSAMYFCASSDVDRVLNTEAFFGQGTRLTVV.

The count of this clone is one. V and J are TRBV7-2 and TRBJ1-3; 9 bases fit TRBD1. Germline CDR1 is SGHTA and CDR2 is FQGNSA. CDR3 length: 17 residues. Losses at the gene ends were 5 bases for V and 2 bases for J; bases not matched to a gene: 10. The CDR3 sequence: CASSPPGQGSAGNTIYF. As DNA, the CDR3 is TGTGCCAGCAGCCCCCCCGGACAGGGGAGCGCTGGAAACACCATATATTTT.